This entry lists 21 T cell receptor beta chains sequenced from one sample in a study of shared clonotypes between healthy human individuals. Cells designated naive CD8 were CD45RO-negative and were positively selected for CCR7, with terminally differentiated effector memory CD45RA+ cells excluded. Sequenced by immunoSEQ multiplex PCR; TCRdb stores in-frame clones only, minus some. The sample contains 2 million to 2.5 million clones, about 92% of which appear only once. The specimen was naive CD8+ T cells from PBMCs. These receptors were collected from a man between 18 and 29 years old in good health. Some clones in this sample may be carry-over from other donors' samples.

The sample holds one count of this clone. This chain connects TRBV7-9 to TRBJ2-1; TRBD2 aligns across 10 bases. With V trimmed by 2 bases and J by 9 bases, 4 bases remained unmatched. CDR3 size: 14 residues. In germline, CDR1 is SEHNR, CDR2 FQNEAQ (reference sequence). The CDR3 loop is CASSLPLAGVEQFF. DNA for the CDR3: TGTGCCAGCAGCTTACCCCTAGCGGGAGTTGAGCAGTTCTTC.

The chain employs TRBV7-2 and TRBJ1-1; D is ambiguous. Germline CDR1 is SGHTA and CDR2 is FQGNSA. The CDR3 is made up of 16 amino acids. Deletions cut 5 bases from V and 0 bases from J, with 16 bases between. CDR3 in amino acids: CASSRSRSVMNTEAFF. CDR3 DNA: TGTGCCAGCAGCCGTTCCAGGTCAGTAATGAACACTGAAGCTTTCTTT.

As to this clone: The same CDR3 also results from other DNA sequences found in this sample. The chain has TRBV6-5 and TRBJ2-5; D is perhaps TRBD1 (5 bases). This CDR3 is built from 16 residues. V was cut by 0 bases and J by 4 bases, with 15 bases left in between. CDR1 MNHEY and CDR2 SVGAGI come from the germline V gene. The CDR3 DNA reads TGTGCCAGCAGTTACTCTTCCGAAGGGGCCGGAGAGACCCAGTACTTC. Protein product: CASSYSSEGAGETQYF.

Remarks on this clone: This sample also contains other DNA sequences that code for the same CDR3. V gene TRBV9 combines with J gene TRBJ2-7; 8 nucleotides agree with TRBD1. CDR3 length: 14 residues. Germline CDR1 reads SGDLS; CDR2 reads YYNGEE. V gave up 2 bases and J gave up 1 base; unmatched junction bases: 2. CDR3 residues: CASSVRDRSYEQYF. CDR3 bases: TGTGCCAGCAGCGTCCGGGACAGGTCCTACGAGCAGTACTTC.

The genes are TRBV11-2 and TRBJ2-1; tentative D call: TRBD2 (5 bases). Germline V gene data show CDR1 as SGHAT and CDR2 as FQNNGV. The ends were cut back, 5 bases at V and 7 bases at J, with 21 bases in the middle. CDR3 length equals 16 residues. CDR3 in amino acids: CASSPSLREFGNEQFF. CDR3 DNA: TGTGCCAGCAGCCCTAGCTTAAGGGAGTTTGGTAATGAGCAGTTCTTC.

V and J are TRBV25-1 and TRBJ2-7, with D hard to call. V gave up 6 bases and J gave up 6 bases, with 9 bases separating them. Germline assignment: CDR1 MGHDK and CDR2 SYGVNS. The CDR3 totals 11 residues. The CDR3 sequence is CASSLEAEQYF. The CDR3 coding sequence is TGTGCCAGCAGCTTAGAAGCCGAGCAGTACTTC.

J is TRBJ2-1 and V is TRBV9, with 11 bases aligning to TRBD2. The CDR3 is made up of 15 amino acids. Germline CDR1 and CDR2: SGDLS and YYNGEE. V trimming: 0 bases; J trimming: 8 bases; junction bases outside the gene matches: 4. CDR3 in DNA: TGTGCCAGCAGCGTAGCACTAGCGGGAGCCCATGAGCAGTTCTTC. Translated: CASSVALAGAHEQFF.

J is TRBJ2-2 and V is TRBV4-3; no firm D call. Germline V CDR1 and CDR2: LGHNA, YSLEER. V lost 0 bases, J lost 1 base, and 9 bases lay in between. The CDR3 runs to 16 residues. The CDR3, as DNA: TGCGCCAGCAGCCAAGAGTGGAGTCTGAACACCGGGGAGCTGTTTTTT. It yields the protein CASSQEWSLNTGELFF.

The chain carries TRBV5-4 and TRBJ1-2, with 12 positions matching TRBD1. The CDR3 runs 15 residues. Per the germline V gene, CDR1 is SGHNT and CDR2 is YYREEE (reference sequence). V dropped 9 bases and J dropped 4; count of bases not matched to a gene: 10. The CDR3 DNA is TGTGCCACCGAGGGACAGGGGGCGGCAGGCTATGGCTACACCTTC. This encodes CATEGQGAAGYGYTF.

This chain links TRBV13 with TRBJ2-1, with D possibly matching TRBD2 (5 bases). The CDR3 has 14 amino acids. Germline CDR1 reads PRHDT; CDR2 reads FYEKMQ (reference sequence). Trimming took off 0 bases at V and 4 bases at J, with 7 bases between the two ends. CDR3 loop: CASSLGRGYNEQFF. Here the CDR3 DNA reads TGTGCCAGCAGCTTAGGCCGGGGTTACAATGAGCAGTTCTTC.

The chain couples TRBV7-9 to TRBJ1-2; D is undetermined. Trimming removed 5 bases from V and 7 bases from J, with 11 bases in between. This CDR3 contains 12 residues. Germline CDR1 reads SEHNR; CDR2 reads FQNEAQ (reference sequence). The CDR3 DNA is TGTGCCAGCAGCCCCACTCGGGTTGGCTACACCTTC. The encoded protein is CASSPTRVGYTF.

The V gene is TRBV6-5, the J gene TRBJ2-7, with TRBD2 as a possible D gene (7 bases). Trimming removed 6 bases from V and 4 bases from J, with 19 bases in between. From germline, CDR1 is MNHEY and CDR2 SVGAGI. The CDR3 spans 15 residues. This CDR3 is CASSPEGGDGYEQYF. CDR3 bases: TGTGCCAGCAGCCCGGAGGGGGGGGATGGGTACGAGCAGTACTTC.

This clone has only a few counts. The chain joins TRBV2 to TRBJ2-2; D may correspond to TRBD1 or TRBD2 (6 bases each). CDR1 and CDR2 from the germline V gene are SNHLY and FYNNEI. The V and J ends lost 1 base and 7 bases respectively, with 16 bases between them. The CDR3 contains 16 residues. CDR3 sequence reads: CASSEVRTSRGGELFF. DNA of the CDR3: TGTGCCAGCAGTGAAGTTAGAACTAGCAGGGGCGGGGAGCTGTTTTTT.

The genes are TRBV5-7 and TRBJ1-5; tentatively, D is TRBD1 (5 bases). TRBV5-7 is labeled an ORF, and its function is uncertain. The CDR3 consists of 15 residues. Trimming left V 3 bases short and J 0 bases short, with 10 bases between. The CDR3 protein is CASSSDSHSNQPQHF. As DNA, the CDR3 is TGTGCCAGCAGCTCTGACAGCCATAGCAATCAGCCCCAGCATTTT.

The V and J genes are TRBV11-2 and TRBJ2-3; TRBD2 matches 7 bases. CDR3 length equals 16 residues. V dropped 1 base and J dropped 0; count of bases not matched to a gene: 4. The germline V gene has CDR1 SGHAT and CDR2 FQNNGV. DNA for the CDR3: TGTGCCAGCAGCTTAGTACTAGCGAAAAGCACAGATACGCAGTATTTT. Its protein product is CASSLVLAKSTDTQYF.

This chain joins TRBV4-3 and TRBJ1-1; a weak D match, TRBD1 (6 bases). The CDR3 has 17 amino acids. Trimming pared 1 base from V and 1 base from J, leaving 16 bases between. CDR1 and CDR2 (germline): LGHNA, YSLEER. CDR3 coding DNA: TGCGCCAGCAGCCAAGGGTCGACAGGCCATCCGAACACTGAAGCTTTCTTT. This encodes CASSQGSTGHPNTEAFF.

V is TRBV28 and J is TRBJ1-5, with unresolved D. V was trimmed by 6 bases and J by 2 bases, leaving 17 bases between them. CDR3 length: 16 residues. Germline CDR1 reads MDHEN; CDR2 reads SYDVKM. The CDR3 protein is CASSSQVFVGNQPQHF. The CDR3 DNA reads TGTGCCAGCAGCTCTCAGGTATTTGTTGGCAATCAGCCCCAGCATTTT.

The chain joins TRBV5-1 to TRBJ2-3, with 7 bases matching TRBD2. The germline CDR1 and CDR2 sequences are SGHRS and YFSETQ. V trimming: 1 base; J trimming: 4 bases; junction bases outside the gene matches: 15. The CDR3 is 18 residues long. CDR3 in amino acids: CASSLPQGGSFFSDTQYF. CDR3 bases: TGCGCCAGCAGCTTGCCCCAGGGCGGGAGCTTTTTCTCAGATACGCAGTATTTT.

With respect to this clone: Other DNA sequences of this sample code for an identical CDR3. The rearrangement links TRBV27 to TRBJ1-5; no definite D call. The CDR3 is made up of 10 amino acids. From germline, CDR1 is MNHEY and CDR2 SMNVEV (reference sequence). Trimming took 3 bases from V and 9 from J, leaving 3 bases between them. CDR3 protein: CASSFVPQHF. The CDR3 nucleotides are TGTGCCAGCAGTTTTGTGCCCCAGCATTTT.

This clone was counted a few times. This chain joins TRBV16 and TRBJ2-7; D is possibly TRBD1 (6 bases). This CDR3 region has 12 residues. V was pared by 5 bases and J by 5 bases, with 10 bases between. Germline CDR1 KGHSY, CDR2 FQNENV. The CDR3 bases are TGTGCCAGCAGCGGGGGCAGGGACGAGCAGTACTTC. Protein sequence: CASSGGRDEQYF.

This chain links TRBV19 with TRBJ2-7; 9 nucleotides agree with TRBD2. The CDR3 consists of 16 residues. Germline V CDR1 and CDR2: LNHDA, SQIVND (reference sequence). Trimming cost V 5 bases and J 3 bases; bases outside gene matches: 11. The CDR3 DNA reads as TGTGCCAGTAGTTTCCGCGGGAGGGCCGGCTACTACGAGCAGTACTTC. It translates to CASSFRGRAGYYEQYF.